Listed below are T cell receptor beta chains from one sample, sequenced in a study of cytomegalovirus exposure and HLA in healthy donors. Here immunoSEQ multiplex PCR was the method, and the copy in TCRdb shows in-frame clones only, minus some. The sample has 100,000 to 150,000 clones, around three quarters seen once. The sample taken for sequencing was PBMCs. Receptor source: a woman aged 40 to 55 in good health and CMV-seronegative. CDR3s include the opening cysteine and the closing phenylalanine or tryptophan. The D gene is left open where the match is weak. Clone sizes are given selectively: once, few, many, or a class where the clone is expanded.

D	size	V	J	CDR3	DNA
-	-	TRBV13	TRBJ1-2	CASSLSTNYGYTF	TGTGCCAGCAGCCTATCAACGAACTATGGCTACACCTTC
TRBD1	-	TRBV27	TRBJ2-2	CASSFRQGSTGELFF	TGTGCCAGCAGTTTCAGACAGGGGAGCACCGGGGAGCTGTTTTTT
TRBD1	-	TRBV7-2	TRBJ2-7	CASSPPVGTGGYEQYF	TGTGCCAGCAGCCCCCCGGTCGGGACAGGAGGCTACGAGCAGTACTTC
TRBD1	-	TRBV19	TRBJ2-3	CAIWDSRTDTQYF	TGTGCCATCTGGGACAGCCGCACAGATACGCAGTATTTT
-	-	TRBV28	TRBJ2-7	CASSRGSSYEQYF	TGTGCCAGCTCACGGGGGAGCTCCTACGAGCAGTACTTC
-	-	TRBV27	TRBJ1-1	CASSLISGTEAFF	TGTGCCAGCAGTCTTATTTCGGGCACTGAAGCTTTCTTT
-	-	TRBV5-1	TRBJ2-6	CASSQTRAGANVLTF	TGCGCCAGCAGCCAAACGCGGGCTGGGGCCAACGTCCTGACTTTC
-	-	TRBV10-3	TRBJ1-2	CAISEAGDDYGYTF	TGTGCCATCAGTGAGGCAGGGGATGACTATGGCTACACCTTC
-	-	TRBV18	TRBJ2-7	CASSPVLAVHPYEQYF	TGTGCCAGCTCACCCGTACTAGCAGTCCATCCTTACGAGCAGTACTTC
TRBD1	-	TRBV4-2	TRBJ1-1	CASSQGYNPGQGRAFF	TGTGCCAGCAGCCAAGGATATAATCCGGGACAGGGGAGGGCTTTCTTT
-	-	TRBV6-1	TRBJ1-2	CASSEGMDSRYGYTF	TGTGCCAGCAGTGAAGGGATGGACAGCCGATATGGCTACACCTTC
TRBD1	-	TRBV28	TRBJ2-7	CASRIPRPGTGVYEQYF	TGTGCCAGCAGAATACCAAGACCCGGGACAGGGGTTTACGAGCAGTACTTC
TRBD1	-	TRBV7-2	TRBJ1-1	CASSLLTGYTEAFF	TGTGCCAGCAGCTTATTGACAGGGTACACTGAAGCTTTCTTT
-	-	TRBV5-4	TRBJ2-3	CASRKGGGSSTDTQYF	TGTGCCAGCAGAAAAGGGGGAGGGTCTAGCACAGATACGCAGTATTTT
TRBD1	-	TRBV18	TRBJ2-2	CASSPGQGTGELFF	TGTGCCAGCTCACCGGGACAGGGGACCGGGGAGCTGTTTTTT
TRBD2	few	TRBV5-1	TRBJ2-1	CASTSGRNEQFF	TGCGCCAGCACAAGCGGGAGGAATGAGCAGTTCTTC
TRBD1	-	TRBV6-5	TRBJ1-2	CASSFGQGGYGYTF	TGTGCCAGCAGTTTCGGACAGGGCGGCTATGGCTACACCTTC
TRBD1	-	TRBV5-4	TRBJ2-3	CASSLIQGAADTQYF	TGTGCCAGCAGCTTGATCCAGGGGGCGGCAGATACGCAGTATTTT
TRBD1	few	TRBV6-5	TRBJ1-1	CASSYSRGGIPFF	TGTGCCAGCAGTTACTCGAGAGGGGGCATACCTTTCTTT
TRBD1	-	TRBV11-3	TRBJ1-3	CASSPGTGRYSGNTIYF	TGTGCCAGCAGCCCTGGGACAGGCCGTTACTCTGGAAACACCATATATTTT
TRBD1	-	TRBV5-4	TRBJ2-5	CASSDPKGQGRETQYF	TGTGCCAGCAGCGACCCGAAGGGACAGGGACGTGAGACCCAGTACTTC
-	-	TRBV5-1	TRBJ2-4	CASSFTRSGNSQYF	TGCGCCAGCAGCTTCACTAGATCGGGGAACAGTCAGTACTTC
-	-	TRBV2	TRBJ2-3	CASRGIRSIITDTQYF	TGTGCCAGCAGGGGTATCAGGTCCATCATCACAGATACGCAGTATTTT
-	few	TRBV10-3	TRBJ1-5	CATRDRQVEEPQHF	TGTGCCACCAGAGACAGGCAAGTTGAGGAGCCCCAGCATTTT
-	few	TRBV4-1	TRBJ1-3	CASSQDTGTSANTIYF	TGCGCCAGCAGCCAGGATACTGGGACATCGGCGAACACCATATATTTT
-	-	TRBV4-2	TRBJ1-5	CASSDPGRANQPQHF	TGTGCCAGCAGCGATCCCGGGAGGGCCAATCAGCCCCAGCATTTT
TRBD2	once	TRBV5-1	TRBJ2-1	CASLGTGREGQTYNEQFF	TGCGCCAGCTTAGGGACGGGGAGGGAGGGCCAGACCTACAATGAGCAGTTCTTC
TRBD1	-	TRBV12-5	TRBJ2-7	CASAPGTGSYEQYF	TGTGCTAGTGCCCCCGGGACAGGCTCCTACGAGCAGTACTTC
-	-	TRBV6-1	TRBJ2-1	CASSEPVAYSYNEQFF	TGTGCCAGCAGTGAACCGGTCGCTTACTCCTACAATGAGCAGTTCTTC
TRBD2	-	TRBV9	TRBJ2-5	CASSVSGRRQETQYF	TGTGCCAGCAGCGTATCCGGGAGGAGGCAAGAGACCCAGTACTTC
-	-	TRBV4-2	TRBJ2-4	CASSQGEGGKNIQYF	TGTGCCAGCAGCCAAGGGGAGGGGGGCAAAAACATTCAGTACTTC
-	-	TRBV9	TRBJ2-2	CASSVAANTGELFF	TGTGCCAGCAGCGTAGCGGCGAACACCGGGGAGCTGTTTTTT
TRBD1	-	TRBV28	TRBJ1-1	CAGSWGRTGWGRQGTEAFF	TGTGCCGGCAGTTGGGGCCGTACAGGGTGGGGGAGACAGGGCACTGAAGCTTTCTTT
TRBD1	-	TRBV5-6	TRBJ1-2	CASSLFDRGYGYTF	TGTGCCAGCAGCTTGTTCGACAGGGGCTATGGCTACACCTTC
-	-	TRBV11-2	TRBJ2-1	CASTRATGSPYNEQFF	TGTGCCAGCACTCGAGCCACAGGGTCCCCCTACAATGAGCAGTTCTTC
-	-	TRBV5-6	TRBJ1-4	CASSSNDRYWTTNEKLFF	TGTGCCAGCAGCTCGAACGACAGGTATTGGACAACTAATGAAAAACTGTTTTTT
TRBD1	once	TRBV6-1	TRBJ1-2	CASQYRGDYGYTF	TGTGCCAGCCAATACAGGGGCGACTATGGCTACACCTTC
TRBD1	-	TRBV10-2	TRBJ1-2	CASRTGTANYGYTF	TGCGCCAGCAGGACCGGGACAGCTAACTATGGCTACACCTTC
-	once	TRBV5-4	TRBJ2-2	CASSPDTATGELFF	TGTGCCAGCAGCCCCGACACTGCCACCGGGGAGCTGTTTTTT